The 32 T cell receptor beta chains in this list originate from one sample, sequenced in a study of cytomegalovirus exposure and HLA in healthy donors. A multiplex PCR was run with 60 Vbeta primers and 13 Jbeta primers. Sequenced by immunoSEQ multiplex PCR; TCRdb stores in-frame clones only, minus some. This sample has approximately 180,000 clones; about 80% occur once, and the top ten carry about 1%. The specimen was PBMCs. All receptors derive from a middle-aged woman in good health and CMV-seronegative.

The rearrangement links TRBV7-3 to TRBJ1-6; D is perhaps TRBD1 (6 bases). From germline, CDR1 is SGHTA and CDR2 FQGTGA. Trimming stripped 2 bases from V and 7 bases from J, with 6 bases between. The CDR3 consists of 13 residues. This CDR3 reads CASSLDRNSPLHF. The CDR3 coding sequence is TGTGCCAGCAGCTTAGACAGGAATTCACCCCTCCACTTT. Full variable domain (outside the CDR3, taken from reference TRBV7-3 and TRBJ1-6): GAGVSQTPSNKVTEKGKYVELRCDPISGHTALYWYRQSLGQGPEFLIYFQGTGAADDSGLPNDRFFAVRPEGSVSTLKIQRTERGDSAVYLCASSLDRNSPLHFGNGTRLTVT.

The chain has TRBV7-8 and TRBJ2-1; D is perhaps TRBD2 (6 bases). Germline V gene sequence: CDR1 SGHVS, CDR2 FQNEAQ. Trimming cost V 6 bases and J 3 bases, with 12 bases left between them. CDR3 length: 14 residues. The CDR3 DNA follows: TGTGCCAGCAGTCCCGGGAGCTACTACAATGAGCAGTTCTTC. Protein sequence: CASSPGSYYNEQFF.

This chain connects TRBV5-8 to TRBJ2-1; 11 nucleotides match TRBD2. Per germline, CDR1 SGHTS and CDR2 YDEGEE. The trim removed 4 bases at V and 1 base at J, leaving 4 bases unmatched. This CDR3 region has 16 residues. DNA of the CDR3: TGTGCCAGCAGCCCCACTAGCGGGGGTTCCTACAATGAGCAGTTCTTC. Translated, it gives CASSPTSGGSYNEQFF.

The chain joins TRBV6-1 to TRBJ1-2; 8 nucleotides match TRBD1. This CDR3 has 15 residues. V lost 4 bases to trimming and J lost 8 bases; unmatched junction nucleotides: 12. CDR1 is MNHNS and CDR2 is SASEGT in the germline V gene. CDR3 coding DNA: TGTGCCAGCAGTGTCCTATCAGGGGGCGCGGGGGGCTACACCTTC. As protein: CASSVLSGGAGGYTF.

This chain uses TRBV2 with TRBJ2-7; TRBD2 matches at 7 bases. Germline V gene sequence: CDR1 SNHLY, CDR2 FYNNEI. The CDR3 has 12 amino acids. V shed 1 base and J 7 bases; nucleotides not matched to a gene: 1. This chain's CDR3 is CASSEGTREQYV. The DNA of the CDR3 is TGTGCCAGCAGTGAAGGGACTAGAGAGCAGTACGTC.

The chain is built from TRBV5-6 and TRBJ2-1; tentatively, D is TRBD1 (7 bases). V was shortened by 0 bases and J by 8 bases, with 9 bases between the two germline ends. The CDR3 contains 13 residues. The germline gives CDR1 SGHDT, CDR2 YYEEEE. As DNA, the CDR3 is TGTGCCAGCAGCTTGGGCAGGGGGGATGAGCAGTTCTTC. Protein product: CASSLGRGDEQFF.

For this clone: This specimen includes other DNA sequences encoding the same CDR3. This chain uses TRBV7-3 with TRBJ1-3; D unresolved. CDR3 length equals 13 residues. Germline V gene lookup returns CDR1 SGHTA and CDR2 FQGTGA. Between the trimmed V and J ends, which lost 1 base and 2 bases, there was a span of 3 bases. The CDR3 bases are TGTGCCAGCAGCTTAAAGCCTGGAAACACCATATATTTT. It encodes CASSLKPGNTIYF.

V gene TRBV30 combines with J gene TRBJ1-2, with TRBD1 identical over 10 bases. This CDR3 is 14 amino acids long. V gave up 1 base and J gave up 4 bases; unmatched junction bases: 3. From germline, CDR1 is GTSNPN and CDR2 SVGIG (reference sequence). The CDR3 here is CAWSGDRGPYGYTF. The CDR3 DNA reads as TGTGCCTGGAGTGGGGACAGGGGTCCCTATGGCTACACCTTC.

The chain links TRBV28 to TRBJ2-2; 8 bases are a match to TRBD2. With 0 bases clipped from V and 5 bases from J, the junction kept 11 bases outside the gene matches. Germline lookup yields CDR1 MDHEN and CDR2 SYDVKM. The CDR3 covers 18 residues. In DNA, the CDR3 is TGTGCCAGCAGTTTATGGAGATTAGCGGGATCCAAGACCGGGGAGCTGTTTTTT. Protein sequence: CASSLWRLAGSKTGELFF. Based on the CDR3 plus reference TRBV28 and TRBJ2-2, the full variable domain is DVKVTQSSRYLVKRTGEKVFLECVQDMDHENMFWYRQDPGLGLRLIYFSYDVKMKEKGDIPEGYSVSREKKERFSLILESASTNQTSMYLCASSLWRLAGSKTGELFFGEGSRLTVL.

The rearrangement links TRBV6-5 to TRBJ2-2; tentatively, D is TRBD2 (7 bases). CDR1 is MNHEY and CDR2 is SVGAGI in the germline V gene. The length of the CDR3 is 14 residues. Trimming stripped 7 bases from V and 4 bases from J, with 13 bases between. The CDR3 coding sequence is TGTGCCAGCACGGGGGGCTGGGGCACCGGGGAGCTGTTTTTT. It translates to CASTGGWGTGELFF.

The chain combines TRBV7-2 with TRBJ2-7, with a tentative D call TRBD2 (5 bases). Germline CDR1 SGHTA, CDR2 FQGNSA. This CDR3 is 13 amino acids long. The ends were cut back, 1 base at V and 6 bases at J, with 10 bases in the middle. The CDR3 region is CASSLGWRAEQYF. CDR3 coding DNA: TGTGCCAGCAGCTTAGGGTGGCGGGCCGAGCAGTACTTC. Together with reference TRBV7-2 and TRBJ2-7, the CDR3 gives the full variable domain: GAGVSQSPSNKVTEKGKDVELRCDPISGHTALYWYRQSLGQGLEFLIYFQGNSAPDKSGLPSDRFSAERTGGSVSTLTIQRTQQEDSAVYLCASSLGWRAEQYFGPGTRLTVT.

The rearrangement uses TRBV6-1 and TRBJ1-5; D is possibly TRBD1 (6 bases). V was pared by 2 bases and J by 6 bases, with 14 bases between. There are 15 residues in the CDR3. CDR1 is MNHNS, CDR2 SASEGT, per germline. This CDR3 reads CASSELTGTGQPQHF. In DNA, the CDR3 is TGTGCCAGCAGTGAACTCACAGGGACGGGTCAGCCCCAGCATTTT.

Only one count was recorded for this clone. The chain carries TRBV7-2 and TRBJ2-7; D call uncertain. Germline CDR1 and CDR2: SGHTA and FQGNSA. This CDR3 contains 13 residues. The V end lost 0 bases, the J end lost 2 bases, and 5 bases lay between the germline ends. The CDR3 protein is CASSLAAPYEQYF. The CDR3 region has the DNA TGTGCCAGCAGCTTAGCGGCCCCCTACGAGCAGTACTTC.

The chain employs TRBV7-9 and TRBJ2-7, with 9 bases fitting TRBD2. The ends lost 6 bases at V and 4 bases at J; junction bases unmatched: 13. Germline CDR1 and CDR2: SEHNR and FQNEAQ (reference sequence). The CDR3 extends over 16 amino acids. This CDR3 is CASRSALAGVFYEQYF. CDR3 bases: TGTGCCAGCAGGTCGGCCTTAGCGGGAGTCTTTTACGAGCAGTACTTC.

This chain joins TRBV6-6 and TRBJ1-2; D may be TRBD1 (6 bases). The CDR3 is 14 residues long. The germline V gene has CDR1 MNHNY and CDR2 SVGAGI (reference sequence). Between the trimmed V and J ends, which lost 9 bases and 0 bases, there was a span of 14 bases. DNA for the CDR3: TGTGCCAGTAGGGACAAGACATCTAACTATGGCTACACCTTC. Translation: CASRDKTSNYGYTF.

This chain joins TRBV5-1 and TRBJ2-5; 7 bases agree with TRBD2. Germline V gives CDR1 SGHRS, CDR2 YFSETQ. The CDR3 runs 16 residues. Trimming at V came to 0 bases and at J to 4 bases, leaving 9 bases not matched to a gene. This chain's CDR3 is CASSLDPSGGRETQYF. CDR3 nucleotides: TGCGCCAGCAGCTTGGATCCTAGCGGTGGGAGAGAGACCCAGTACTTC.

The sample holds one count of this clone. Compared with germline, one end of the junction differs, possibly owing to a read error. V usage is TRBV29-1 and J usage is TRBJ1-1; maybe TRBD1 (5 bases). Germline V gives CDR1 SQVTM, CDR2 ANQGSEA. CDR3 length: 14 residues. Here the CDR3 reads CSVEDQGLNTETFF. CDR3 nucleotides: TGCAGCGTTGAAGATCAGGGTCTGAACACTGAAACTTTCTTT.

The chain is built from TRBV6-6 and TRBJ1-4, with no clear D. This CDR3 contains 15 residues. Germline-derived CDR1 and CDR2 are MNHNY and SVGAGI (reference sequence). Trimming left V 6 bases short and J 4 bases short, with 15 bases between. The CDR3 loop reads CASSHSPRINEKLFF. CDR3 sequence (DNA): TGTGCCAGCAGCCATAGTCCCAGGATTAATGAAAAACTGTTTTTT.

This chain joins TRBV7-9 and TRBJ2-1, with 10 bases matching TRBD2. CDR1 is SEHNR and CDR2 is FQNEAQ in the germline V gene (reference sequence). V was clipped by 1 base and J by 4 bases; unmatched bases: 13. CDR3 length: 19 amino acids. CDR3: CASSLVRLAGASGYNEQFF. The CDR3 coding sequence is TGTGCCAGCAGCTTAGTGCGGCTAGCGGGAGCCTCTGGGTACAATGAGCAGTTCTTC. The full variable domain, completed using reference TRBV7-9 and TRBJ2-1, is DTGVSQNPRHKITKRGQNVTFRCDPISEHNRLYWYRQTLGQGPEFLTYFQNEAQLEKSRLLSDRFSAERPKGSFSTLEIQRTEQGDSAMYLCASSLVRLAGASGYNEQFFGPGTRLTVL.

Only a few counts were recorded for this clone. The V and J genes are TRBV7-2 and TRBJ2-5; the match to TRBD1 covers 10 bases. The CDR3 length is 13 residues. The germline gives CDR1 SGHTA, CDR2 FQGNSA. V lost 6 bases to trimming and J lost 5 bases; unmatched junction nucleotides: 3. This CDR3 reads CASRPGQGETQYF. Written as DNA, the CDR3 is TGTGCCAGCAGACCGGGACAGGGGGAGACCCAGTACTTC.

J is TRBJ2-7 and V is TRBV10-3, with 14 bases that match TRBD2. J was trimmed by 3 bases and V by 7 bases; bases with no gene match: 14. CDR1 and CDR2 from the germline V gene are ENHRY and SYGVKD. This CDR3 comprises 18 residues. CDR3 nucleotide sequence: TGTGCCATCACATCGACTAGCGGGAGGGCCGGGAATAACTACGAGCAGTACTTC. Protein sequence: CAITSTSGRAGNNYEQYF.

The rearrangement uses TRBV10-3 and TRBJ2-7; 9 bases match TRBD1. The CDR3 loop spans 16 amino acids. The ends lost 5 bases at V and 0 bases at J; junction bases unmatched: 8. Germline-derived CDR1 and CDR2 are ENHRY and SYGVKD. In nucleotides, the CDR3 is TGTGCCATCAGTTGGGGACAGGGACTTTTCTCCTACGAGCAGTACTTC. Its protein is CAISWGQGLFSYEQYF.

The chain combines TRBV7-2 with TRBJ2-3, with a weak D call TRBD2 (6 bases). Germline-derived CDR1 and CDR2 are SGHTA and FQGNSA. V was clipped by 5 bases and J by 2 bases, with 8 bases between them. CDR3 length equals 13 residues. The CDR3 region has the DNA TGTGCCAGCAGCCGGGGGAACACAGATACGCAGTATTTT. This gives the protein CASSRGNTDTQYF. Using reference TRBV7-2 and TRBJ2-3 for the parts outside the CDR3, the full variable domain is GAGVSQSPSNKVTEKGKDVELRCDPISGHTALYWYRQSLGQGLEFLIYFQGNSAPDKSGLPSDRFSAERTGGSVSTLTIQRTQQEDSAVYLCASSRGNTDTQYFGPGTRLTVL.

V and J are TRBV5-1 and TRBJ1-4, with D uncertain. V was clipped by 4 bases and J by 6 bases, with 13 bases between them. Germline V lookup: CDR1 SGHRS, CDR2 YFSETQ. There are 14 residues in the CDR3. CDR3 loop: CASSLRGGDEKLFF. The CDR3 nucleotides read TGCGCCAGCAGCCTGAGAGGAGGAGATGAAAAACTGTTTTTT.

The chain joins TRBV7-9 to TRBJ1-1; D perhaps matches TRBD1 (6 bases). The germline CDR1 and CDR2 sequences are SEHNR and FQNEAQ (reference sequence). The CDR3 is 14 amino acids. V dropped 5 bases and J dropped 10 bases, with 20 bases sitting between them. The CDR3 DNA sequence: TGTGCCAGCAGCACACAGGGTTTTGCGACCAGAGCTTTCTTT. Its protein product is CASSTQGFATRAFF.

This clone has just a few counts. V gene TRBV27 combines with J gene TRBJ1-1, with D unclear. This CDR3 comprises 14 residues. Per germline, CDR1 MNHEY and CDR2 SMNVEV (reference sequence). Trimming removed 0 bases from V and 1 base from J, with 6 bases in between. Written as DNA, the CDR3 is TGTGCCAGCAGTTTATCGAGGGAGAACACTGAAGCTTTCTTT. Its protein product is CASSLSRENTEAFF.

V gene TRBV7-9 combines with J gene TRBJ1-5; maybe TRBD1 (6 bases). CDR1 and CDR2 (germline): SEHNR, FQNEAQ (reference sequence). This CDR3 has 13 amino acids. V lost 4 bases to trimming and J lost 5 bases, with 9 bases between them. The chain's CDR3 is CASSSYRDQPQHF. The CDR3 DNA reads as TGTGCCAGCAGCTCATACAGGGATCAGCCCCAGCATTTT.

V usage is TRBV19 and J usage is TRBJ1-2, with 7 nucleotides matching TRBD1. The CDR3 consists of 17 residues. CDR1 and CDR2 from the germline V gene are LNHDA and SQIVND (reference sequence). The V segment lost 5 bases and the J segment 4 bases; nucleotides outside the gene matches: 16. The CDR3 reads CASSRKGANWFGYGYTF. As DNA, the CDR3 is TGTGCCAGTAGTCGAAAGGGGGCGAATTGGTTTGGCTATGGCTACACCTTC.

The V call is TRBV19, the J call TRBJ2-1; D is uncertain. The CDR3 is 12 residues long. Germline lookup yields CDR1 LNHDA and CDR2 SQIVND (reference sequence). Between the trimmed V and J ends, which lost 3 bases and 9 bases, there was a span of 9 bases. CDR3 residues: CASSISSAEQFF. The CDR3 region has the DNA TGTGCCAGTAGTATTTCCAGCGCTGAGCAGTTCTTC.

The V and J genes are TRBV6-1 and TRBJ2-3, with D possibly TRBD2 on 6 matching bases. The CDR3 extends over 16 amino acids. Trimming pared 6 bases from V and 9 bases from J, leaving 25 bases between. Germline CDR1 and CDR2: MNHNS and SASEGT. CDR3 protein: CASRETGGLPVRTQYF. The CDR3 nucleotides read TGTGCCAGCAGGGAAACCGGGGGACTTCCGGTGAGGACGCAGTATTTT.

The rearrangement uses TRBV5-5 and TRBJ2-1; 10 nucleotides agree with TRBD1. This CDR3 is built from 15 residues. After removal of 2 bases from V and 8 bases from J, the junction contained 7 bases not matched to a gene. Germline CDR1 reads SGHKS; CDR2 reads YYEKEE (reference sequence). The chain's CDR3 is CASSFRQGAGDEQFF. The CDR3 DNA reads TGTGCCAGCAGCTTCCGACAGGGGGCCGGAGATGAGCAGTTCTTC.

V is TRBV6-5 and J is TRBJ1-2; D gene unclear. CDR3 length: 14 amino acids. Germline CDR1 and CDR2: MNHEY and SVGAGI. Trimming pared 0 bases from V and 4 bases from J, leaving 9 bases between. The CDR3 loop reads CASSYSEVGYGYTF. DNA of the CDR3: TGTGCCAGCAGTTACTCAGAGGTTGGCTATGGCTACACCTTC.